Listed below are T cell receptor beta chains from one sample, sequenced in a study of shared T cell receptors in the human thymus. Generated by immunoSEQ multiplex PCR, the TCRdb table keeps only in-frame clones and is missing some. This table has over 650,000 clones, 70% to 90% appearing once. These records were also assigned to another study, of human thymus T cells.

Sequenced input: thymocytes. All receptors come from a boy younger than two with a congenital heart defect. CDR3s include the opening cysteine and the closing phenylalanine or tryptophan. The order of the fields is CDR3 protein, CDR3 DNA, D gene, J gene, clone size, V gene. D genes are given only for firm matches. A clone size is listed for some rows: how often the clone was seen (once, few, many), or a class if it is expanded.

CASSPSGAGYNEQFF | TGTGCCAGCTCACCATCGGGAGCGGGATACAATGAGCAGTTCTTC | TRBD2 | TRBJ2-1 | . | TRBV18
CASTHLSQGDEQYF | TGTGCCAGCACCCATTTATCCCAGGGCGACGAGCAGTACTTC | . | TRBJ2-7 | . | TRBV28
CASSETGTGGYEQYF | TGTGCCAGCAGTGAAACCGGGACAGGGGGTTACGAGCAGTACTTC | TRBD1 | TRBJ2-7 | once | TRBV25-1
CASSPTGAGVSYNEQFF | TGTGCCAGCAGCCCGACTGGGGCTGGAGTCTCCTACAATGAGCAGTTCTTC | . | TRBJ2-1 | . | TRBV7-9
CASSLLDRAPDTQYF | TGTGCCAGCAGCTTATTAGACAGGGCTCCAGATACGCAGTATTTT | TRBD1 | TRBJ2-3 | . | TRBV5-4
CASRPTDRVSYNEQFF | TGTGCCAGCAGGCCGACGGACAGAGTCTCCTACAATGAGCAGTTCTTC | . | TRBJ2-1 | . | TRBV27
CASSMAQGGPSTDTQYF | TGTGCCAGTAGTATGGCGCAGGGCGGACCTAGCACAGATACGCAGTATTTT | . | TRBJ2-3 | . | TRBV19
CASSFPAGGGPDTQYF | TGTGCCAGCAGTTTTCCAGCGGGGGGGGGTCCAGATACGCAGTATTTT | TRBD2 | TRBJ2-3 | . | TRBV5-4
CASSLTGWPQHF | TGTGCCAGCAGTTTGACCGGGTGGCCCCAGCATTTT | . | TRBJ1-5 | . | TRBV28
CASSLPLEANEQFF | TGTGCCAGCAGCTTGCCGTTAGAAGCGAATGAGCAGTTCTTC | . | TRBJ2-1 | . | TRBV5-5
CASSLPTSGEPNEQFF | TGCGCCAGCAGCCTCCCCACTAGCGGGGAACCCAATGAGCAGTTCTTC | TRBD2 | TRBJ2-1 | . | TRBV5-1
CASSQVGLVADEQYF | TGCGCCAGCAGCCAAGTAGGCCTAGTCGCCGACGAGCAGTACTTC | . | TRBJ2-7 | . | TRBV4-3
CASSDFGRAGRATDTQYF | TGCGCCAGCAGTGATTTCGGGAGGGCCGGGAGGGCCACAGATACGCAGTATTTT | TRBD2 | TRBJ2-3 | . | TRBV10-1
CASSELYSNQPQHF | TGTGCCAGCAGTGAACTTTATAGCAATCAGCCCCAGCATTTT | . | TRBJ1-5 | once | TRBV25-1